This entry features one T cell receptor (beta chain) sequence. The data were taken from a study of blood T cell repertoires in COVID-19. The wider study: The United States, Italy and Spain were the sources of the acute and convalescent COVID-19 samples. Sample material is recorded as cDNA or gDNA derived from T cells, B-cell-depleted T cells, or PBMCs.

Authors' analysis steps: By means of reference gene primer amplification, nucleated cell counts were estimated. Repertoires were generated with immunoSEQ multiplex PCR, while TCRdb's copy carries only in-frame clones and drops some. That table gives V, J and clone size, and the DNA gave D and trimming. The sample records about 360,000 clones, about 86% being singletons. Seattle's enrolled individuals joined amid active infection and were then monitored longitudinally. Sequencing used peripheral blood. The receptor was derived from a woman aged 55 to 70 with COVID-19, enrolled during active disease.

In DNA, the CDR3 is TGTGCCAGCAGCTTAGTTGAGGGGGCTACAATGAAGCAGTTCTTC. It translates to CASSLVEGATMKQFF. The chain uses TRBV7-8 and TRBJ2-1; 7 positions match TRBD1. V was clipped by 1 base and J by 11 bases; unmatched bases: 11. The germline CDR1 and CDR2 sequences are SGHVS and FQNEAQ. The CDR3 is made up of 15 amino acids.